Shown below are 6 T cell receptor beta chains from a single sample sequenced in a study of T cell responses to AZD1222 COVID-19 vaccine. Produced via immunoSEQ multiplex PCR; TCRdb's table is partial and in-frame only. Seen here are 100,000 to 150,000 clones, around 94% observed once, and the top ten hold 6% to 7%. Sequencing was performed on peripheral blood, taken on day 0 of AZD1222 vaccination. All receptors derive from an adult in good health.

The V and J genes are TRBV3-1 (or the pseudogene TRBV3-2) and TRBJ2-1; 11 positions match TRBD2. Trimming cost V 4 bases and J 3 bases; bases outside gene matches: 5. The length of the CDR3 is 16 residues. In germline, CDR1 is LGHDT, CDR2 YNNKEL (reference sequence). DNA for the CDR3: TGTGCCAGCAGCCCCAGACTAGCGGGAAACTACAATGAGCAGTTCTTC. Translated, it gives CASSPRLAGNYNEQFF.

The V call is TRBV4-1, the J call TRBJ2-3; tentative D call: TRBD2 (6 bases). The CDR3 has 16 amino acids. The V and J ends lost 1 base and 3 bases respectively, with 14 bases between them. From germline, CDR1 is MGHRA and CDR2 YSYEKL. CDR3 coding DNA: TGCGCCAGCAGCCAAGGCCCTAGCGACGGGACAGATACGCAGTATTTT. It is translated as CASSQGPSDGTDTQYF.

The V call is TRBV5-8, the J call TRBJ2-1; 11 nucleotides match TRBD2. Germline-derived CDR1 and CDR2 are SGHTS and YDEGEE. The CDR3 loop spans 16 amino acids. After removal of 4 bases from V and 5 bases from J, the junction contained 8 bases not matched to a gene. CDR3 in amino acids: CASSAPGLAVNNEQFF. The CDR3, as DNA: TGTGCCAGCAGCGCACCGGGACTAGCGGTTAACAATGAGCAGTTCTTC. The whole variable domain, remainder taken from reference TRBV5-8 and TRBJ2-1, is EAGVTQSPTHLIKTRGQQATLRCSPISGHTSVYWYQQALGLGLQFLLWYDEGEERNRGNFPPRFSGRQFPNYSSELNVNALELEDSALYLCASSAPGLAVNNEQFFGPGTRLTVL.

CDR3 amino acids: CASSTEQGWRNYGYTF. CDR3 coding DNA: TGTGCCAGCAGCACAGAACAGGGGTGGAGGAACTATGGCTACACCTTC. The V call is TRBV7-9, the J call TRBJ1-2; 7 bases agree with TRBD1. Looked up from germline, CDR1 is SEHNR and CDR2 is FQNEAQ (reference sequence). The junction had 11 bases not matched to a gene; V was cut back by 5 bases and J by 2 bases. This CDR3 has 16 residues.

This sequence joins TRBV7-6 and TRBJ1-1, with D possibly TRBD1 on 5 matching bases. The CDR3 runs 13 residues. The germline CDR1 and CDR2 sequences are SGHVS and FNYEAQ. The germline V and J ends were trimmed by 0 bases and 4 bases, with 6 bases remaining between them. In nucleotides, the CDR3 is TGTGCCAGCAGCTTAGCGGGGCGCACTGAAGCTTTCTTT. The encoded protein is CASSLAGRTEAFF.

This chain links TRBV6-1 with TRBJ1-3, with TRBD1 as a possible D gene (6 bases). V was pared by 3 bases and J by 7 bases, with 16 bases between. This CDR3 contains 15 residues. Germline V gives CDR1 MNHNS, CDR2 SASEGT. CDR3 residues: CASSDGRGLGNTIYF. As DNA, the CDR3 is TGTGCCAGCAGTGATGGCAGGGGTCTGGGGAACACCATATATTTT.